A single T cell receptor (beta chain) is shown here with its context. Its target is unknown. The source of the sample is a study of cytomegalovirus exposure and HLA in healthy donors. Study-wide findings and caveats: When analyzed later, the rates of TCR association showed variation by HLA locus, with DRB1 the most and HLA-C the fewest. Solely CMV serostatus was available to characterize immune exposure.

The CDR3 spans 15 residues. The study ran its PCR with 60 Vbeta and 13 Jbeta primers. Libraries were prepared by immunoSEQ multiplex PCR; TCRdb keeps only in-frame clonotypes and omits some of them. The sample contains under 110,000 clones, 85% of which appear only once. The sample comprised PBMCs. The V and J genes are TRBV21-1 and TRBJ2-7; the D call TRBD2 from the table was never checked on the DNA. TRBV21-1 is termed a pseudogene. This receptor was obtained from a young man in good health and CMV-seronegative. CDR3 sequence: CATQRPGLADYEQYF. The CDR3 DNA sequence: TGTGCCACCCAGAGACCCGGACTAGCGGACTACGAGCAGTACTTC.